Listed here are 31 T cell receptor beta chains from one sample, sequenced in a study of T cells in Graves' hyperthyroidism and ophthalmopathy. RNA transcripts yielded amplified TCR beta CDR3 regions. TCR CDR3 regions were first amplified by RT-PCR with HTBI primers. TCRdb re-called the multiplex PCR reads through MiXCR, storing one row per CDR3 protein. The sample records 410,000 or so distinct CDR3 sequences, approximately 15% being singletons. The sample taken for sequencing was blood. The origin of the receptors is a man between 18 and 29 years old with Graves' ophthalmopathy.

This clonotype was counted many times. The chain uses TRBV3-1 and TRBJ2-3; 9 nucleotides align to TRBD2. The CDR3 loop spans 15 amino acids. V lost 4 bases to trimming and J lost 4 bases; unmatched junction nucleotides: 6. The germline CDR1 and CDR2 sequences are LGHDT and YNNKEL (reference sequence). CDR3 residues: CASSPRLAAADTQYF. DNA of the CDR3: TGTGCCAGCAGCCCCAGACTAGCGGCCGCAGATACGCAGTATTTT.

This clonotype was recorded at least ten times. The CDR3 here is CASGRGVGEQFF. The CDR3 region has the DNA TGTGCCAGCGGCAGGGGAGTCGGAGAGCAGTTCTTC. The chain couples TRBV6-1 to TRBJ2-1; maybe TRBD1 (6 bases). Germline lookup yields CDR1 MNHNS and CDR2 SASEGT. The V end was cut by 8 bases, the J end by 10 bases, with 15 bases between. There are 12 residues in the CDR3.

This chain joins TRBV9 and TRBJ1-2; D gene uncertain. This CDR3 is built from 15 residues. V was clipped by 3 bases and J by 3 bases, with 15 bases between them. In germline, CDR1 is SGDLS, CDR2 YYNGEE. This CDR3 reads CASSGPDGPYYGYTF. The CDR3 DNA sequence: TGTGCCAGCAGCGGCCCGGACGGCCCCTACTATGGCTACACCTTC.

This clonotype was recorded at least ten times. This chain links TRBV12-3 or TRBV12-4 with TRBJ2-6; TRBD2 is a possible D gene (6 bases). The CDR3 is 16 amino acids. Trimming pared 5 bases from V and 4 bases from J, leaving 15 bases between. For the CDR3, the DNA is TGTGCCAGCAGTCCGCCACGGGGGTCCGGGGCCAACGTCCTGACTTTC. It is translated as CASSPPRGSGANVLTF.

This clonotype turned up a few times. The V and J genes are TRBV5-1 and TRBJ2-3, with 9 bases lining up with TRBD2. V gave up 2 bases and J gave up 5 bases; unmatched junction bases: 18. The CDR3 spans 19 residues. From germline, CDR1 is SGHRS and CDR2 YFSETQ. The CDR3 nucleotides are TGCGCCAGCAGCTTCCCATCTACTGTAGCGGGAGTAGGTCAAGATACGCAGTATTTT. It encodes CASSFPSTVAGVGQDTQYF.

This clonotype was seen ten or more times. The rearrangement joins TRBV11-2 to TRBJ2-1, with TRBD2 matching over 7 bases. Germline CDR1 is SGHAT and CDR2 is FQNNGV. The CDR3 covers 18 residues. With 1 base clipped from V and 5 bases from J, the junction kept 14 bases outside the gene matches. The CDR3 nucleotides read TGTGCCAGCAGCTTAGTGACTCAAACTAGCGCAAAGGACAATGAGCAGTTCTTC. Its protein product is CASSLVTQTSAKDNEQFF.

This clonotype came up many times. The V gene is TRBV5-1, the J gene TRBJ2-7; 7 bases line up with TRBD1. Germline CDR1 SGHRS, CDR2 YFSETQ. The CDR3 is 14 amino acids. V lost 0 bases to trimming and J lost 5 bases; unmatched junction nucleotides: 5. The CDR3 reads CASSLGQGSNEQYF. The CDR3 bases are TGCGCCAGCAGCTTGGGACAGGGAAGCAACGAGCAGTACTTC.

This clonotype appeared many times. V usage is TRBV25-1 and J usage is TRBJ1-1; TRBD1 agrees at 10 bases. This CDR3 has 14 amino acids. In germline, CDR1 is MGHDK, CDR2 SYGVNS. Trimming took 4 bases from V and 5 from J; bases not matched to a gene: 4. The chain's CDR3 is CASSVGTGVTEAFF. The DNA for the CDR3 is TGTGCCAGCAGTGTTGGGACAGGGGTAACTGAAGCTTTCTTT. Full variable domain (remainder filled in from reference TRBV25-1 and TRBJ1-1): EADIYQTPRYLVIGTGKKITLECSQTMGHDKMYWYQQDPGMELHLIHYSYGVNSTEKGDLSSESTVSRIRTEHFPLTLESARPSHTSQYLCASSVGTGVTEAFFGQGTRLTVV.

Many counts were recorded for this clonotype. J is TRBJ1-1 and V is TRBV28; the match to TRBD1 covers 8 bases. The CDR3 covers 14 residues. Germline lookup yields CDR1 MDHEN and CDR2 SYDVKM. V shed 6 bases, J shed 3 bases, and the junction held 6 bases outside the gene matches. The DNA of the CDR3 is TGTGCCAGCAGGGAGGACAGGGTTGACACTGAAGCTTTCTTT. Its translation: CASREDRVDTEAFF.

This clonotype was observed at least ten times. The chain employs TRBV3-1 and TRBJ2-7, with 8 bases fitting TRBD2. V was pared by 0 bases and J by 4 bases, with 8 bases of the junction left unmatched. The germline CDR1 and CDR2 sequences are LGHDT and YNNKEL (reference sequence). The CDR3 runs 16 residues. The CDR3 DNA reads TGTGCCAGCAGCCAAGATATAGCGGGAAATTTTTACGAGCAGTACTTC. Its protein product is CASSQDIAGNFYEQYF.

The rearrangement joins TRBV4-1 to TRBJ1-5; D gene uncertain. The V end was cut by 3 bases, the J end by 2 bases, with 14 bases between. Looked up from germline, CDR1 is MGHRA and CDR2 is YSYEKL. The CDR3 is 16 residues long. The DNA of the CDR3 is TGCGCCAGCAGCCATGAGGGTAGGGCTGGCAATCAGCCCCAGCATTTT. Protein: CASSHEGRAGNQPQHF.

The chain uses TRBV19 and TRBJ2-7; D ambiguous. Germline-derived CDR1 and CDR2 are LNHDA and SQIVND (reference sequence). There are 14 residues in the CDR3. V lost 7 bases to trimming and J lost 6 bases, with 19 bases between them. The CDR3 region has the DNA TGTGCCAGTATCCCCTTTCTGCAGGTTATCGAGCAGTACTTC. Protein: CASIPFLQVIEQYF.

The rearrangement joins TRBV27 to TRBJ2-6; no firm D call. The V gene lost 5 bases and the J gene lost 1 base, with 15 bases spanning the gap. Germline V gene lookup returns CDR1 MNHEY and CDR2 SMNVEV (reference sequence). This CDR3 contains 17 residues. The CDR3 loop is CASSTYPLASGANVLTF. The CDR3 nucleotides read TGTGCCAGCAGTACCTATCCGTTGGCATCTGGGGCCAACGTCCTGACTTTC.

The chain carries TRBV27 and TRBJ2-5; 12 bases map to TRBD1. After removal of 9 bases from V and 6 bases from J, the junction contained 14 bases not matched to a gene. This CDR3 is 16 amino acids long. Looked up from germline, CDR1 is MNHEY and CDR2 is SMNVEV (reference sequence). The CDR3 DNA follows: TGTGCCAGTCGCCTAACTGGGACAGGGGGCGGGAAGACCCAGTACTTC. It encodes CASRLTGTGGGKTQYF.

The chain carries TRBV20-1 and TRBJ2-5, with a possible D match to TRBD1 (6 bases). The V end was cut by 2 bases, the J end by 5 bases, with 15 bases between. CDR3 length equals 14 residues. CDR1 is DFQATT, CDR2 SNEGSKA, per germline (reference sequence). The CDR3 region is CSARSAWGRETQYF. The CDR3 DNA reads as TGCAGTGCTAGATCTGCTTGGGGGCGGGAGACCCAGTACTTC.

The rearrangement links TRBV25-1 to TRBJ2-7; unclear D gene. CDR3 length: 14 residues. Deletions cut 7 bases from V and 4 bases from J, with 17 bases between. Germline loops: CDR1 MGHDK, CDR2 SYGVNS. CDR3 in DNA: TGTGCCAGCACCAGGCTGGGATCGGCGTACGAGCAGTACTTC. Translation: CASTRLGSAYEQYF.

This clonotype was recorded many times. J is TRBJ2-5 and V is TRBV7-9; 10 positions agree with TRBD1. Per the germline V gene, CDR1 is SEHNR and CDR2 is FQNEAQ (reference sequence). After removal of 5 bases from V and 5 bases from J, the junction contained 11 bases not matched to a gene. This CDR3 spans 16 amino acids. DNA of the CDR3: TGTGCCAGCAGCCCGACAGGGGGCGATGGAGAGGAGACCCAGTACTTC. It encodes CASSPTGGDGEETQYF. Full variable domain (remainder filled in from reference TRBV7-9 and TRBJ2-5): DTGVSQNPRHKITKRGQNVTFRCDPISEHNRLYWYRQTLGQGPEFLTYFQNEAQLEKSRLLSDRFSAERPKGSFSTLEIQRTEQGDSAMYLCASSPTGGDGEETQYFGPGTRLLVL.

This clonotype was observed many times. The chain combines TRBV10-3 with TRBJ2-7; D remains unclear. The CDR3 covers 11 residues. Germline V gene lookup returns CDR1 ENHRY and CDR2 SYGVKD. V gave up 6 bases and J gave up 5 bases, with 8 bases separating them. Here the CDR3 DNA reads TGTGCCATCAGCCTAGGGAACGAGCAGTACTTC. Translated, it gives CAISLGNEQYF.

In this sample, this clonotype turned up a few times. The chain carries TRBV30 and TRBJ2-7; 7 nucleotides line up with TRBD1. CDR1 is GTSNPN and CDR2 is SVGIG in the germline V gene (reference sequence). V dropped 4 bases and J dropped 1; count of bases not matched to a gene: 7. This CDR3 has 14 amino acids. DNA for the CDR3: TGTGCCTGGAAGGGTTGGGACAGATCCTACGAGCAGTACTTC. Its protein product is CAWKGWDRSYEQYF.

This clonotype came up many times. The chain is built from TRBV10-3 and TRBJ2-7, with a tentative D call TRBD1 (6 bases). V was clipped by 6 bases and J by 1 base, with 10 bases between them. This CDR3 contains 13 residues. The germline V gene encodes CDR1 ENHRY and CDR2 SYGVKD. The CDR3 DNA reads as TGTGCCATCAGCGTGGGACAATCCTACGAGCAGTACTTC. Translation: CAISVGQSYEQYF.

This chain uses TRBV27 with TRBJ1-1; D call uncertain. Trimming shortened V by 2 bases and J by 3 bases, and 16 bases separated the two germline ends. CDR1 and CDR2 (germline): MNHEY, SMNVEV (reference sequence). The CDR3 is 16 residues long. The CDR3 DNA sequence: TGTGCCAGCAGTTTAAGGGCAGGATATGGGTACACTGAAGCTTTCTTT. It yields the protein CASSLRAGYGYTEAFF.

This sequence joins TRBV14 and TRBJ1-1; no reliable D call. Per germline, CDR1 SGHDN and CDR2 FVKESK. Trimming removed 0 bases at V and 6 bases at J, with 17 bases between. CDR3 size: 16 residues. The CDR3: CASSQDRNPRWAEAFF. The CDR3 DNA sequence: TGTGCCAGCAGCCAAGATCGTAACCCCAGGTGGGCTGAAGCTTTCTTT. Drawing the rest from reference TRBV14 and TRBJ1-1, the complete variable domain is EAGVTQFPSHSVIEKGQTVTLRCDPISGHDNLYWYRRVMGKEIKFLLHFVKESKQDESGMPNNRFLAERTGGTYSTLKVQPAELEDSGVYFCASSQDRNPRWAEAFFGQGTRLTVV.

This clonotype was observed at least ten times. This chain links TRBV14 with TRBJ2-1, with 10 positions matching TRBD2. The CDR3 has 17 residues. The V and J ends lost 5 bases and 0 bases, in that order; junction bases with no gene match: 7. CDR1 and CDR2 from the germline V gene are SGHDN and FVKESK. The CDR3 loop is CASSLRTSGSSYNEQFF. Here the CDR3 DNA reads TGTGCCAGCAGCTTACGGACTAGCGGAAGCTCCTACAATGAGCAGTTCTTC.

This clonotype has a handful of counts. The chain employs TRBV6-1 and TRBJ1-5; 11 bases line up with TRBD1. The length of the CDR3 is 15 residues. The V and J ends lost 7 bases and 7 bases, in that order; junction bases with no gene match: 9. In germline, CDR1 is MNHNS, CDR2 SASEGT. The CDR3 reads CASTPPDRGHQPQHF. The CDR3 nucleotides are TGTGCCAGCACTCCCCCGGACAGGGGGCACCAGCCCCAGCATTTT.

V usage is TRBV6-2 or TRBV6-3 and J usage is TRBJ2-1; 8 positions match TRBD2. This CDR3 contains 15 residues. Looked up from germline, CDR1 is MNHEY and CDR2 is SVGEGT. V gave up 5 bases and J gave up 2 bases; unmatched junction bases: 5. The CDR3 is CASSAAGGPYNEQFF. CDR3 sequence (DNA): TGTGCCAGCAGTGCTGCGGGAGGCCCCTACAATGAGCAGTTCTTC.

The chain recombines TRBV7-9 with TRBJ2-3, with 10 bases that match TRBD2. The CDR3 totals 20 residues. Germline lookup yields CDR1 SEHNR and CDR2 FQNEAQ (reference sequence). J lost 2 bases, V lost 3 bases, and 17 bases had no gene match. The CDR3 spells CASSFLLGLAGDSITDTQYF. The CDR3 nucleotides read TGTGCCAGCAGCTTTCTTCTGGGTCTAGCGGGGGACTCGATCACAGATACGCAGTATTTT.

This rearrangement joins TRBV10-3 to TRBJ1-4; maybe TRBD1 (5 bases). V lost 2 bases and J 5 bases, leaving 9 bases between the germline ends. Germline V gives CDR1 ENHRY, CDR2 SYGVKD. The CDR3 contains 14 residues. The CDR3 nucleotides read TGTGCCATCAGTGAGAAACAGGAGAATGAAAAACTGTTTTTT. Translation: CAISEKQENEKLFF.

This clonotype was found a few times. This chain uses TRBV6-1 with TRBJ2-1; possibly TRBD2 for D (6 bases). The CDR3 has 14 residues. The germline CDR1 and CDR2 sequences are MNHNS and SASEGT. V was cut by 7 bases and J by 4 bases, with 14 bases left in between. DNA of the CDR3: TGTGCCAGCATCCCGGGAGCAGGGTACAATGAGCAGTTCTTC. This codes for CASIPGAGYNEQFF.

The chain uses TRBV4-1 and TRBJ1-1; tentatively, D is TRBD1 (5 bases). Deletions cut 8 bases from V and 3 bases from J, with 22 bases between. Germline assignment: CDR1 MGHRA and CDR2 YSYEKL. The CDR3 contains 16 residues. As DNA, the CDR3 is TGCGCCAGCTCACCTCCTAGATACAGGAGAGACACTGAAGCTTTCTTT. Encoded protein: CASSPPRYRRDTEAFF.

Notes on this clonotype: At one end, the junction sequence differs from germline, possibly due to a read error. CDR3 in amino acids: CASSQDFSATDTQCF. The CDR3, as DNA: TGTGCCAGCAGCCAAGATTTTTCGGCCACAGATACGCAGTGTTTT. The chain employs TRBV4-2 and TRBJ2-3; no reliable D call. Germline-derived CDR1 and CDR2 are LGHNA and YNFKEQ. This CDR3 region has 15 residues.

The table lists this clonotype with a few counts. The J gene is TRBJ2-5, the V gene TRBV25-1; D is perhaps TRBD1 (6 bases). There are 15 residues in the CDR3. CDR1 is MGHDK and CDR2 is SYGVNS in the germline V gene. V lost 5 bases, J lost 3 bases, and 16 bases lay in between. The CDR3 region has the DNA TGTGCCAGCAGTTCTGAGTTTCGGGACAAAGAGACCCAGTACTTC. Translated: CASSSEFRDKETQYF. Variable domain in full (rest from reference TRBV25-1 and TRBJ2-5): EADIYQTPRYLVIGTGKKITLECSQTMGHDKMYWYQQDPGMELHLIHYSYGVNSTEKGDLSSESTVSRIRTEHFPLTLESARPSHTSQYLCASSSEFRDKETQYFGPGTRLLVL.